Included here is one T cell receptor (beta chain) sequence, with context. The antigen this receptor binds is unknown. One base away there is no much larger clone; base qualities are not given. High-throughput TCRbeta CDR3 sequencing of frozen genomic DNA was performed by immunoSEQ, including PCR amplification, mapping, bias correction and internal controls. In the source study's methods: Productive rearrangements were retained, and unique TCRbeta sequences were defined by the CDR3 nucleotide sequence together with the V and J gene. A sequence counted as donor-reactive only if the sequence showed at least 5-fold expansion in CFSE-low cells compared with unstimulated pre-transplant cells and had a frequency of at least 0.01%. Minimum frequency thresholds were set for each subject based on the unstimulated sample with the lowest template count, ensuring at least 90% detection power. Jensen-Shannon divergence between the top 1000 TCRbeta sequences after and before transplant was used to measure repertoire turnover. Changes in detection of donor-reactive sequences were assessed with two-sided Fisher's exact tests. Entries here come from immuneACCESS through TCRdb and include only in-frame sequences with V and J called. Some clones fail to appear in such tables; in the studies checked, an unresolved V gene covers under half of the shortfall, and the cause of the remainder is unknown. V and J calls and clone size are given by that table; D and trimming were obtained from the DNA. In all, the sample holds tens of thousands of clones, and roughly 82% of those were seen once. 0.45% to 0.55% of the sample lies in the top ten.

According to the germline V gene, CDR1 reads MNHEY and CDR2 reads SVGAGI. V ends up 0 bases short and J 4 bases short, with an unmatched junction base count of 3. From cysteine to phenylalanine, the CDR3 is 15 amino acids long. Only the CDR3 portion is preserved as DNA: 45 bases, with reading frame beginning at the first base. Unstimulated PBMCs, after thawing, were stained for CD3, CD4 and CD8 and then FACS-sorted into CD3+CD4+ and CD3+CD8+ populations. Each of the 8 studied subjects was randomized to immunosuppression withdrawal. The Qiagen DNeasy Blood and Tissue Kit was used for genomic DNA isolation. The data were taken from a study of T cell clones after liver transplantation (dated by TCRdb to between 2018 and 2020). About the full investigation: The samples were obtained from ITN030ST, a randomized trial that attempted immunosuppression withdrawal within 2 years after liver transplantation. Donor-reactive T cell clones were identified using TCRbeta sequencing after a pre-transplant mixed lymphocyte reaction and were then followed in post-transplant blood. As an antigen-independent comparator for the donor-reactive sequences, third party-reactive TCRbeta sequences from pre-transplant MLRs were identified as well. Of the eight recipients, three were HCV-positive, while the remaining recipients had been transplanted for non-autoimmune, non-viral indications. Subjects received no induction therapy and standard immunosuppression until randomization at 12-24 months post-transplant. Tolerance meant complete immunosuppression withdrawal for at least one year without liver enzymes rising beyond twice the upper limit of normal. Blood samples were taken pre-transplant, pre-randomization before withdrawal, and post-randomization after full withdrawal or failed withdrawal. A cohort of 8 liver transplant recipients was studied, of whom 3 were classified as tolerant and 5 as non-tolerant.

What the research found in general, with its limitations: When repertoire turnover was accounted for, significantly reduced detection of donor-reactive sequences was found in 7 of 8 subjects for CD4 and in 8 of 8 subjects for CD8. In most of the 8 subjects, regardless of tolerance or HCV status, circulating donor-reactive CD4 TCRbeta sequences dropped significantly post-transplant. A greater decline was seen for donor-reactive sequences than for third party-reactive sequences, suggesting partial antigen-specific deletion unrelated to withdrawal success. The conclusions were considered preliminary, being limited by small, heterogeneous patient numbers and non-standardized post-transplant time points. Because no allograft tissue specimens were available, donor-reactive T cells may have migrated into the graft instead of being deleted. Low numbers of available donor cells limited the measurable donor-reactive repertoire in a couple of subjects.

Sequencing used CD4+ T cells from blood, obtained 45 to 46 months after liver transplant. The sequence was collected from a human patient who received a liver transplant. In patients who had a transplant, some T cells may come from the graft donor. The chain joins TRBV6-5 to TRBJ2-7; the central 10 bases match TRBD1. The CDR3 corresponds to CASSYSTGQGYEQYF. The bases read TGTGCCAGCAGTTACTCGACGGGACAGGGGTACGAGCAGTACTTC.